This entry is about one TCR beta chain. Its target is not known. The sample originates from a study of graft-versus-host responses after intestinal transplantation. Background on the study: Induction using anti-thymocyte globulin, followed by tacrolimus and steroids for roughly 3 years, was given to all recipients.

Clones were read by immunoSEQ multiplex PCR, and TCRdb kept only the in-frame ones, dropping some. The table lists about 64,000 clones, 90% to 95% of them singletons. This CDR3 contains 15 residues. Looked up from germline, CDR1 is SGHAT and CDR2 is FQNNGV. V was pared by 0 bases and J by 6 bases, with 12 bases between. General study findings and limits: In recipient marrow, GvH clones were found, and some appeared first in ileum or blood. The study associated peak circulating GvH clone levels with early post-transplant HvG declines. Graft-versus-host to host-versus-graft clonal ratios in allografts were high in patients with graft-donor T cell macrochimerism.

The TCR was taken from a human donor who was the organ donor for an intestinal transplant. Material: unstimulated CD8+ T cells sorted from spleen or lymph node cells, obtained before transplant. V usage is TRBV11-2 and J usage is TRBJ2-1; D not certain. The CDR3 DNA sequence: TGTGCCAGCAGCTTAGAATGGCGAGGAACCAATGAGCAGTTCTTC. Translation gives CASSLEWRGTNEQFF.